These T cell receptor beta chains were read from a single sample in a study of technical replicates of blood from a handful of donors. TCRdb's copy holds only in-frame clones and misses some; the assay was immunoSEQ multiplex PCR. The sample has some 76,000 clones; 94% are singletons. Sequences were obtained from T cells isolated from PBMCs. The receptors here all came from a human donor in good health. Both conserved end residues are part of each CDR3. A D gene is named only where the DNA matches it firmly. Where a row states a size, it is once, few, many or the class of an expanded clone; other rows omit it.

j_gene	d_gene	v_gene	abundance	CDR3nt	CDR3aa
TRBJ2-7	-	TRBV7-9	once	TGTGCCAGCCTGGGGGCCTCCTACGAGCAGTACTTC	CASLGASYEQYF
TRBJ2-7	-	TRBV5-4	once	TGTGCCGGGGGACAACAGGGTTACGAGCAGTACTTC	CAGGQQGYEQYF
TRBJ1-5	-	TRBV5-1	-	TGCGCCAGCAGATACGACAGCTCTAGCAATCAGCCCCAGCATTTT	CASRYDSSSNQPQHF
TRBJ2-7	TRBD2	TRBV30	-	TGTGCCTGGAGTGAAGGGACTAGCGGGAGTTTCGAGCAGTACTTC	CAWSEGTSGSFEQYF
TRBJ2-2	TRBD2	TRBV7-2	-	TGTGCCAGCAGCTTAGTCTTGCTAGCGGGAGGTTTAACCGGGGAGCTGTTTTTT	CASSLVLLAGGLTGELFF
TRBJ1-2	TRBD1	TRBV9	-	TGTGCCAGCAGTTTGGGACAGGGAGTTGGCTACACCTTC	CASSLGQGVGYTF
TRBJ2-3	-	TRBV28	-	TGTGCCAGCAGTTTGAGGCGGGCAATAACAGATACGCAGTATTTT	CASSLRRAITDTQYF
TRBJ1-1	-	TRBV21-1	-	TGTGCCAGCAGTTATCTGGAGGCAACGACGCACAACGGGGACACTGAAGCTTTCTTT	CASSYLEATTHNGDTEAFF
TRBJ1-2	-	TRBV6-5	-	TGTGCCAGCAGTCTCGGGTATGGCTACACCTTC	CASSLGYGYTF
TRBJ2-7	-	TRBV6-9	-	TGTGCCAACCGATATTACACAGGGACCTCCTACGAGCAGTACTTC	CANRYYTGTSYEQYF
TRBJ1-2	-	TRBV15	-	TGTGCCACCAGCAGAGATCGGGGATACGGCTACACCTTC	CATSRDRGYGYTF
TRBJ2-7	-	TRBV6-1	-	TGTGCCAGCAGTGGACGACTAGTCTACGAGCAGTACTTC	CASSGRLVYEQYF
TRBJ1-5	TRBD1	TRBV19	-	TGTGCCAGTACGGTGGGACAGCCGAATCAGCCCCAGCATTTT	CASTVGQPNQPQHF
TRBJ1-1	-	TRBV9	-	TGTGCCAGCAGCGTAGCTCCAGGGGACAACACTGAAGCTTTCTTT	CASSVAPGDNTEAFF
TRBJ2-1	TRBD2	TRBV14	-	TGTGCCAGCGCCCTAGCGGGAGGGCCATTTTTCAATGAGCAGTTCTTC	CASALAGGPFFNEQFF
TRBJ2-1	TRBD2	TRBV29-1	-	TGCAGCGTTCCTGGAGGCGGGAGAGGTATGTTCTTC	CSVPGGGRGMFF
TRBJ1-2	TRBD1	TRBV6-1	-	TGTGCCAGCAGTGCTAACAGGGGCGGTAATGGCTACACCTTC	CASSANRGGNGYTF
TRBJ2-1	-	TRBV4-2	-	TGTGCCAGCAGCCAAGCGTATGAGCAGTTCTTC	CASSQAYEQFF
TRBJ2-7	TRBD2	TRBV6-1	-	TGTGCCAGCAGTGCCTCTAGCGGACCCTCCTACGAGCAGTACTTC	CASSASSGPSYEQYF
TRBJ1-4	TRBD1	TRBV19	-	TGTGCCAGTAGCTCCGGGACAGGGGTTGGAAAACTGTTTTTT	CASSSGTGVGKLFF
TRBJ2-1	TRBD2	TRBV11-2	-	TGTGCCAGCAGCTCTAGCGGGAGGAATGAGCAGTTCTTC	CASSSSGRNEQFF
TRBJ2-5	-	TRBV2	once	TGTGCCAGCAGTGAAATACAAGAGACCCAGTACTTC	CASSEIQETQYF
TRBJ1-2	TRBD1	TRBV4-1	-	TGCGCCAGCAGCCAAACAGCAGGGGGATCCCTCTATGGCTACACCTTC	CASSQTAGGSLYGYTF